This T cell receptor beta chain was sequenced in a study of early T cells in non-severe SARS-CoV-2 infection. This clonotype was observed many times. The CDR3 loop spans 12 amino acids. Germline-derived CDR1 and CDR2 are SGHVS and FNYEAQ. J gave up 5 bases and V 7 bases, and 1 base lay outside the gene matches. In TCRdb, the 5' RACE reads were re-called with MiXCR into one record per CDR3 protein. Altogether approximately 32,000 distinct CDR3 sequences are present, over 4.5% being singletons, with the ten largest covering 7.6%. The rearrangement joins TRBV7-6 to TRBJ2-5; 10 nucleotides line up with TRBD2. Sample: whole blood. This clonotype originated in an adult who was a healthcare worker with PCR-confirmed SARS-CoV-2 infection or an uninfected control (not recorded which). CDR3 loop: CASTSGSETQYF. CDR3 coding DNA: TGTGCCAGCACTAGCGGGAGTGAGACCCAGTACTTC.